This entry is about one T cell receptor beta chain. The assay was immunoSEQ multiplex PCR, and TCRdb's table has in-frame clones only and misses some. The table lists tens of thousands of clones, roughly 85% of them singletons. This entry comes from a study of siplizumab effects on memory and regulatory T cells. The CDR3 is 13 amino acids. CDR1 is LGHNA and CDR2 is YNFKEQ in the germline V gene. Trimming left V 0 bases short and J 10 bases short, with 10 bases between. Sequences were obtained from memory CD4+ T cells sorted from blood. This clonotype was obtained from a human donor in good health. The genes are TRBV4-2 and TRBJ2-1; D ambiguous. CDR3 in amino acids: CASSQDKAREQFF. In DNA, the CDR3 is TGTGCCAGCAGCCAAGATAAGGCTCGGGAGCAGTTCTTC.